The 5 T cell receptor beta chains listed next were all sequenced from one sample in a study of blood T cell repertoires in COVID-19. Measured with immunoSEQ multiplex PCR; TCRdb has only the in-frame clones, and not every one. The sample lists 30,000 to 40,000 clones, more than 75% occurring once. The sample taken for sequencing was peripheral blood. These receptors all stem from a man aged 80 or over with active or convalescent COVID-19.

The chain links TRBV19 to TRBJ1-2; tentatively, D is TRBD1 (6 bases). Germline V lookup: CDR1 LNHDA, CDR2 SQIVND (reference sequence). The CDR3 spans 13 residues. V was pared by 6 bases and J by 9 bases, with 17 bases between. CDR3 DNA sequence: TGTGCCAGTAGCCCACAGGGTGGGTTGCGCTACACCTTC. Translated: CASSPQGGLRYTF.

This clone was counted a single time. V usage is TRBV19 and J usage is TRBJ2-7; 13 bases are a match to TRBD2. The germline gives CDR1 LNHDA, CDR2 SQIVND (reference sequence). With V trimmed by 8 bases and J by 6 bases, 4 bases remained unmatched. The CDR3 spans 13 residues. The CDR3 spells CASSRTSGSEQYF. The CDR3 coding sequence is TGTGCCAGTTCTCGGACTAGCGGGAGCGAGCAGTACTTC.

The chain combines TRBV28 with TRBJ1-1; tentatively, D is TRBD1 (6 bases). The CDR3 is 13 residues long. The germline V and J ends were trimmed by 1 base and 10 bases, with 13 bases remaining between them. CDR1 and CDR2 (germline): MDHEN, SYDVKM. The CDR3 bases are TGTGCCAGCAGTTTATATACCAAAGGGGGAGCTTTCTTT. It codes for CASSLYTKGGAFF.

This sequence joins TRBV24-1 and TRBJ2-3; D uncertain. The germline V gene has CDR1 KGHDR and CDR2 SFDVKD. The CDR3 loop spans 13 amino acids. V dropped 3 bases and J dropped 2 bases, with 5 bases sitting between them. CDR3 nucleotide sequence: TGTGCCACCAGTGATCTCTTCACAGATACGCAGTATTTT. Translating it yields CATSDLFTDTQYF.

The CDR3: CASSDRPAEDNEQFF. The CDR3 DNA reads TGTGCCAGCAGTGATCGCCCAGCGGAGGACAATGAGCAGTTCTTC. The chain recombines TRBV6-1 with TRBJ2-1; weak D call: TRBD2 (5 bases). Germline V lookup: CDR1 MNHNS, CDR2 SASEGT. Trimming shortened V by 3 bases and J by 5 bases, and 14 bases separated the two germline ends. CDR3 length equals 15 residues.